The rows below give T cell receptor beta chains drawn from one sample of a study of T cells in Graves' hyperthyroidism and ophthalmopathy. TCRdb used MiXCR to reprocess the multiplex PCR reads, holding one entry per CDR3 protein. The sample includes just over 550,000 distinct CDR3 sequences, around 45% of them seen just once. Sequenced: peripheral blood or thyroid tissue (not recorded which). Every receptor here comes from a woman under 30 with Graves' hyperthyroidism. CDR3s include the opening cysteine and the closing phenylalanine or tryptophan. The order of the fields is CDR3 protein, D gene, CDR3 length, V gene. The D gene is left open where the match is weak.

CASSARRGLGGYTF	TRBD1	14	TRBV19
CASSQATSGYEQYF	TRBD2	14	TRBV7-9
CATSDSLAETQYF	-	13	TRBV24-1
CASSPDSLFNYGYTF	-	15	TRBV11-2
CATQGQSNQPQHF	TRBD1	13	TRBV7-2
CSVLGPGQGSSEQYF	TRBD1	15	TRBV29-1
CSADRGGGNTEAFF	TRBD1	14	TRBV20-1
CASRPGLNYGYTF	-	13	TRBV19
CASSRGNSGANVLTF	-	15	TRBV2
CATSDSQGTSGSGETQYF	TRBD2	18	TRBV24-1
CASSGRGISQPQHF	TRBD1	14	TRBV2
CASSLMTGILFYGYTF	TRBD1	16	TRBV5-6
CAISVGGTGNYGYTF	TRBD1	15	TRBV10-3
CASSPSREETQYF	-	13	TRBV4-2
CASSPGEAGRKQYF	-	14	TRBV11-1
CASSFQGSNEKLFF	-	14	TRBV7-9
CATSDARTGWDQPQHF	TRBD1	16	TRBV24-1
CASSYSLRGSNQPQHF	-	16	TRBV6-2/TRBV6-3
CASSFGGIQETQYF	-	14	TRBV5-1
CVSSWTGGGSPLHF	-	14	TRBV7-8
CASSTNWQGVGDYGYTF	-	17	TRBV12-3/TRBV12-4
CASSLVSRANYGYTF	-	15	TRBV7-9
CASSWSGKTQYF	TRBD2	12	TRBV7-9